These 17 T cell receptor beta chains originate from one sample sequenced in a study of shared clonotypes between healthy human individuals. The protocol was immunoSEQ multiplex PCR, while the TCRdb copy is restricted to in-frame clones and leaves out a portion. The table lists about 2.2 million clones, 80% to 95% of them singletons. Terminally differentiated effector memory CD45RA+ cells were excluded by CCR7 positive selection of CD45RO-negative cells. Sequences were obtained from naive CD8+ T cells from PBMCs. These receptors all stem from a man aged 18 to 29 in good health. Some clones in this sample may be carry-over from other donors' samples.

The J gene is TRBJ2-7, the V gene TRBV5-1; D remains ambiguous. CDR1 and CDR2 from the germline V gene are SGHRS and YFSETQ. This CDR3 has 15 residues. V dropped 0 bases and J dropped 2 bases, with 12 bases sitting between them. The CDR3 DNA follows: TGCGCCAGCAGCTTGGAAGTGGTGGGAACCTACGAGCAGTACTTC. Amino acid sequence: CASSLEVVGTYEQYF.

For this clone: The same CDR3 is also encoded by other DNA sequences in this sample. This rearrangement joins TRBV10-3 to TRBJ1-5, with no clear D. The germline V gene encodes CDR1 ENHRY and CDR2 SYGVKD. This CDR3 is built from 15 residues. Trimming shortened V by 0 bases and J by 1 base, and 7 bases separated the two germline ends. In DNA, the CDR3 is TGTGCCATCAGTGAGTCGGGCGGGAGCAATCAGCCCCAGCATTTT. Encoded protein: CAISESGGSNQPQHF.

The V call is TRBV7-9, the J call TRBJ2-3, with 8 bases that match TRBD1. V lost 3 bases, J lost 4 bases, and 6 bases stayed unmatched. The CDR3 has 15 amino acids. Germline-derived CDR1 and CDR2 are SEHNR and FQNEAQ (reference sequence). DNA for the CDR3: TGTGCCAGCAGCTTGACACAGGGGGTTGCAGATACGCAGTATTTT. This translates into CASSLTQGVADTQYF.

The CDR3 loop is CATLAGGRETQYF. DNA of the CDR3: TGTGCCACTTTAGCGGGAGGAAGGGAGACCCAGTACTTC. V usage is TRBV6-6 and J usage is TRBJ2-5, with TRBD2 identical over 10 bases. Germline loops: CDR1 MNHNY, CDR2 SVGAGI (reference sequence). CDR3 length: 13 amino acids. J was trimmed by 5 bases and V by 10 bases; bases with no gene match: 7.

A remark on this clone: A single base separates this from a much larger clone, so it may be a read error. The chain recombines TRBV9 with TRBJ2-2, with D tentatively TRBD1 (5 bases). Trimming pared 4 bases from V and 4 bases from J, leaving 8 bases between. CDR1 is SGDLS, CDR2 YYNGEE, per germline. The CDR3 is 13 amino acids. The CDR3 protein is CASSLGVTGELFF. The CDR3 DNA reads as TGTGCCAGCAGCTTAGGGGTCACCGGGGAGCTGTTTTTT.

This clone has more than one count but fewer than ten. The same CDR3 also results from other DNA sequences found in this sample. The chain links TRBV27 to TRBJ1-2; D is possibly TRBD1 (6 bases). V lost 5 bases and J lost 4, with 14 bases in between. This CDR3 is 14 amino acids long. Per germline, CDR1 MNHEY and CDR2 SMNVEV (reference sequence). In DNA form, the CDR3 reads TGTGCCAGCAGTCCGCTAGGACAGCTCTATGGCTACACCTTC. It is translated as CASSPLGQLYGYTF.

Of note for this clone: Other DNA variants within this sample encode the same CDR3. This chain connects TRBV6-6 to TRBJ1-1, with D hard to call. V lost 0 bases and J 5 bases, leaving 7 bases between the germline ends. Germline assignment: CDR1 MNHNY and CDR2 SVGAGI (reference sequence). The CDR3 sequence is 13 residues long. The chain's CDR3 is CASSYSRGTEAFF. The DNA of the CDR3 is TGTGCCAGCAGTTACTCGCGTGGGACTGAAGCTTTCTTT.

This chain uses TRBV28 with TRBJ1-1, with D possibly being TRBD1 (6 bases). V shed 2 bases and J shed 1 base, with 11 bases lying between them. The CDR3 has 15 residues. Germline V gene data show CDR1 as MDHEN and CDR2 as SYDVKM. The CDR3: CASSLMGAGNTEAFF. In nucleotides, the CDR3 is TGTGCCAGCAGTTTAATGGGGGCCGGGAACACTGAAGCTTTCTTT.

This clone was counted between two and nine times. CDR3 coding DNA: TGTGCCAGCAGCGATAGATCAGCCAAAAACATTCAGTACTTC. Translation gives CASSDRSAKNIQYF. J is TRBJ2-4 and V is TRBV27; no firm D call. V dropped 6 bases and J dropped 0 bases, with 9 bases sitting between them. Germline V gene lookup returns CDR1 MNHEY and CDR2 SMNVEV (reference sequence). This CDR3 has 14 residues.

The gene calls are TRBV23-1 and TRBJ1-3; D unresolved. TRBV23-1 carries the ORF label, with uncertain function. V was clipped by 6 bases and J by 0 bases, with 9 bases between them. The CDR3 is made up of 14 amino acids. In DNA, the CDR3 is TGCGCCAGCAGAGGGAAGTTCTCTGGAAACACCATATATTTT. Translated: CASRGKFSGNTIYF.

In nucleotides, the CDR3 is TGTGCCAGCAGCCAGGCCTACGAGCAGTACTTC. This translates into CASSQAYEQYF. The V call is TRBV28, the J call TRBJ2-7; D not resolved. Trimming shortened V by 6 bases and J by 2 bases, and 5 bases separated the two germline ends. Germline V gene lookup returns CDR1 MDHEN and CDR2 SYDVKM. This CDR3 spans 11 amino acids. Filled out from reference TRBV28 and TRBJ2-7, the complete variable domain reads DVKVTQSSRYLVKRTGEKVFLECVQDMDHENMFWYRQDPGLGLRLIYFSYDVKMKEKGDIPEGYSVSREKKERFSLILESASTNQTSMYLCASSQAYEQYFGPGTRLTVT.

The chain carries TRBV11-3 and TRBJ1-5, with D hard to call. From germline, CDR1 is SGHNT and CDR2 YENEEA. The CDR3 has 13 amino acids. Between the trimmed V and J ends, which lost 3 bases and 2 bases, there was a span of 5 bases. The CDR3 reads CASSFQGNQPQHF. For the CDR3, the DNA is TGTGCCAGCAGCTTCCAGGGCAATCAGCCCCAGCATTTT.

This clone is a singleton in its sample. V is TRBV28 and J is TRBJ2-1; D possibly uses TRBD1 or TRBD2 (5 bases each). CDR1 and CDR2 (germline): MDHEN, SYDVKM. There are 12 residues in the CDR3. Trimming took 8 bases from V and 6 from J, leaving 11 bases between them. The CDR3 spells CASSNGGNEQFF. Written as DNA, the CDR3 is TGTGCCAGCTCTAATGGGGGCAATGAGCAGTTCTTC.

V gene TRBV27 combines with J gene TRBJ2-2; the D gene is possibly TRBD1 (5 bases). Germline loops: CDR1 MNHEY, CDR2 SMNVEV (reference sequence). CDR3 size: 17 residues. Trimming took off 5 bases at V and 0 bases at J, with 16 bases between the two ends. The CDR3 DNA follows: TGTGCCAGCAGTGTTCGGGTGGGGCACGCGAACACCGGGGAGCTGTTTTTT. This encodes CASSVRVGHANTGELFF.

There are a few counts of this clone. V usage is TRBV11-2 and J usage is TRBJ1-5; unclear D gene. The CDR3 runs 14 residues. The V gene's germline CDR1 is SGHAT and CDR2 FQNNGV. The V end lost 1 base, the J end lost 4 bases, and 8 bases lay between the germline ends. The CDR3 nucleotides read TGTGCCAGCAGCTTAGGGTGGAATAATCAGCCCCAGCATTTT. This sequence encodes CASSLGWNNQPQHF.

The gene calls are TRBV13 and TRBJ2-1, with D unclear. The CDR3 is 16 amino acids. V was shortened by 1 base and J by 4 bases, with 14 bases between the two germline ends. Germline assignment: CDR1 PRHDT and CDR2 FYEKMQ (reference sequence). The CDR3 here is CASSLVVGTLYNEQFF. In DNA, the CDR3 is TGTGCCAGCAGCTTAGTGGTGGGAACACTATACAATGAGCAGTTCTTC.

The V call is TRBV14, the J call TRBJ2-5; D remains unclear. The ends were cut back, 3 bases at V and 0 bases at J, with 8 bases in the middle. There are 14 residues in the CDR3. Germline loops: CDR1 SGHDN, CDR2 FVKESK. The CDR3 protein is CASSHHRYQETQYF. The CDR3 DNA sequence: TGTGCCAGCAGCCACCACCGGTACCAAGAGACCCAGTACTTC.